This record looks at one T cell receptor beta chain sequence and its context. Its cognate antigen is unknown. The germline gives CDR1 SGHTA, CDR2 FQGNSA. The ends lost 1 base at V and 1 base at J; junction bases unmatched: 4. This CDR3 is built from 17 residues. TCR alpha and TCR beta cDNA libraries with sample barcodes and UMIs came from 5'RACE using constant-segment primers. From the 5' RACE reads, TCRdb called clonotypes with MiXCR, one entry per CDR3 protein. This table has roughly 120,000 distinct CDR3 sequences, 22% appearing once. The data were obtained in a study of T-cell memory formation after mild COVID-19. Overall study results and limits: Later expanders leaned CD4+, whereas clones that contracted between day 15 and 85 were balanced CD4/CD8. Mostly located in CM and EM were contracting CD4+ clones, with contracting CD8+ clones located in EMRA. Some clones that responded turned up in pre-infection memory, which suggests that cross-reactive memory joined in.

This clonotype was sampled from a man between 18 and 29 years old who had mild COVID-19 (a few samples of this study predate the infection). Cell type and time point are not known. This chain joins TRBV7-2 and TRBJ1-1, with 12 bases matching TRBD1. Sequencing input: PBMCs or a T cell subset sorted from them (not recorded which). The CDR3 is CASSLGMGQGANTEAFF. For the CDR3, the DNA is TGTGCCAGCAGCTTAGGTATGGGACAGGGGGCGAACACTGAAGCTTTCTTT.